The next 32 T cell receptor beta chains were all read from a single sample in a study of T cells in localized non-small cell lung cancer (dated by TCRdb to the early 2020s). Library creation used the immunoSEQ multiplex PCR assay. What TCRdb holds here is the immuneACCESS table cut down to in-frame rearrangements. Part of the clones is not present; checked against another copy, under half of the missing clones reflect an unresolved V gene, and the others are unexplained. For this sample there are about 1,500 clones; approximately 32% appear just once. The ten largest clones represent 9.5% to 13% of the sample. The sample here was normal lung tissue next to the tumor, taken before any cancer treatment. These receptors were obtained from a man aged 40-75 years with stage I lung adenocarcinoma.

The chain has TRBV18 and TRBJ1-2; a possible D gene is TRBD1 (5 bases). The V end was cut by 3 bases, the J end by 2 bases, with 13 bases between. The germline V gene has CDR1 KGHSH and CDR2 LQKENI. The CDR3 is made up of 15 amino acids. The chain's CDR3 is CASSPRTPINYGYTF. CDR3 bases: TGTGCCAGCTCACCTCGGACACCGATCAACTATGGCTACACCTTC.

Within the sample, this clone is medium-sized. The genes are TRBV11-3 and TRBJ2-2; 10 bases match TRBD2. This CDR3 region has 19 residues. Per the germline V gene, CDR1 is SGHNT and CDR2 is YENEEA. The trim removed 2 bases at V and 7 bases at J, leaving 16 bases unmatched. CDR3 sequence (DNA): TGTGCCAGCAGCTTAAGGTCTGCTAGCGGGAGATTCAAGGACGGGGAGCTGTTTTTT. The encoded protein is CASSLRSASGRFKDGELFF.

By its share, this clone is medium-sized. The chain has TRBV6-8 and TRBJ2-7, with unresolved D. CDR1 MNHGY and CDR2 SAAAGT come from the germline V gene. This CDR3 region has 12 residues. Trimming pared 6 bases from V and 3 bases from J, leaving 9 bases between. CDR3 in DNA: TGTGCCAGCAGAAAAAGGGACTACGAGCAGTACTTC. Residues: CASRKRDYEQYF.

This chain joins TRBV15 and TRBJ2-3, with 11 bases lining up with TRBD2. CDR1 and CDR2 (germline): LNHNV, YYDKDF (reference sequence). The CDR3 consists of 16 residues. V gave up 3 bases and J gave up 5 bases; unmatched junction bases: 7. CDR3 sequence: CATSRGLAVGVDTQYF. Here the CDR3 DNA reads TGTGCCACCAGCAGGGGACTAGCGGTTGGGGTAGATACGCAGTATTTT.

In its sample, this clone was seen a few times. The rearrangement links TRBV5-1 to TRBJ2-7; 8 positions agree with TRBD1. This CDR3 comprises 16 residues. Trimming at V came to 2 bases and at J to 4 bases, leaving 11 bases not matched to a gene. Germline assignment: CDR1 SGHRS and CDR2 YFSETQ. CDR3 bases: TGCGCCAGCAGCTTCTCCTCGGACAGGGCATCATACGAGCAGTACTTC. This codes for CASSFSSDRASYEQYF.

This clone occurred a few times. The chain employs TRBV5-1 and TRBJ2-7; 13 nucleotides line up with TRBD2. The germline CDR1 and CDR2 sequences are SGHRS and YFSETQ. The V gene end was trimmed by 4 bases and the J gene end by 5 bases; junction bases not matched to a gene: 6. The CDR3 totals 15 residues. The CDR3 sequence is CASSLGLAGDHEQYF. The CDR3 nucleotides are TGCGCCAGCAGCCTCGGACTAGCGGGAGACCACGAGCAGTACTTC.

In its sample, this clone was seen a few times. This CDR3 is CAWSVKGNQPQHF. For the CDR3, the DNA is TGTGCCTGGAGTGTGAAAGGCAATCAGCCCCAGCATTTT. This chain joins TRBV30 and TRBJ1-5; D gene uncertain. Germline assignment: CDR1 GTSNPN and CDR2 SVGIG (reference sequence). The CDR3 covers 13 residues. V was cut by 0 bases and J by 2 bases, with 5 bases left in between.

This chain uses TRBV18 with TRBJ2-3; no reliable D call. The CDR3 length is 14 residues. Germline V gives CDR1 KGHSH, CDR2 LQKENI. Trimming took off 4 bases at V and 4 bases at J, with 12 bases between the two ends. For the CDR3, the DNA is TGTGCCAGCTCACTACAGACCGGCCCAGATACGCAGTATTTT. Translation: CASSLQTGPDTQYF.

Only a few counts were recorded for this clone. The chain is built from TRBV25-1 and TRBJ2-7; D is ambiguous. CDR1 is MGHDK and CDR2 is SYGVNS in the germline V gene. The ends were cut back, 4 bases at V and 4 bases at J, with 8 bases in the middle. This CDR3 is built from 12 residues. CDR3 DNA sequence: TGTGCCAGCAGTGCAACCCCTTACGAGCAGTACTTC. Protein sequence: CASSATPYEQYF.

V usage is TRBV6-8 and J usage is TRBJ1-4, with D possibly TRBD1 on 5 matching bases. Per germline, CDR1 MNHGY and CDR2 SAAAGT. CDR3 size: 15 residues. Trimming took off 4 bases at V and 5 bases at J, with 14 bases between the two ends. The CDR3 sequence: CASSSPGRQNEKLFF. CDR3 nucleotide sequence: TGTGCCAGCAGTTCACCGGGACGTCAGAATGAAAAACTGTTTTTT.

Only a few counts were recorded for this clone. The chain employs TRBV19 and TRBJ1-4; a possible D gene is TRBD1 (5 bases). This CDR3 spans 18 amino acids. Germline CDR1 reads LNHDA; CDR2 reads SQIVND (reference sequence). The V end was cut by 3 bases, the J end by 4 bases, with 21 bases between. CDR3 region: CASSIGDHQGGLNEKLFF. CDR3 coding DNA: TGTGCCAGTAGTATTGGGGACCACCAGGGTGGCCTTAATGAAAAACTGTTTTTT. The variable domain in full, with the rest retrieved from reference TRBV19 and TRBJ1-4, is DGGITQSPKYLFRKEGQNVTLSCEQNLNHDAMYWYRQDPGQGLRLIYYSQIVNDFQKGDIAEGYSVSREKKESFPLTVTSAQKNPTAFYLCASSIGDHQGGLNEKLFFGSGTQLSVL.

Judged by abundance, this clone is medium-sized (0.01 to 0.1%). This chain joins TRBV9 and TRBJ2-7; no reliable D call. Trimming cost V 5 bases and J 2 bases, with 11 bases left between them. CDR1 SGDLS and CDR2 YYNGEE come from the germline V gene. The CDR3 is 13 residues long. This chain's CDR3 is CASSSLPAYEQYF. In DNA, the CDR3 is TGTGCCAGCAGTTCACTCCCCGCCTACGAGCAGTACTTC. Complete variable domain (other parts from reference TRBV9 and TRBJ2-7): DSGVTQTPKHLITATGQRVTLRCSPRSGDLSVYWYQQSLDQGLQFLIQYYNGEERAKGNILERFSAQQFPDLHSELNLSSLELGDSALYFCASSSLPAYEQYFGPGTRLTVT.

The chain couples TRBV6-8 to TRBJ2-2; D is possibly TRBD1 (5 bases). CDR3 length: 14 residues. V dropped 4 bases and J dropped 4 bases, with 10 bases sitting between them. Germline-derived CDR1 and CDR2 are MNHGY and SAAAGT. CDR3: CASSSTGSTGELFF. DNA for the CDR3: TGTGCCAGCAGTTCTACAGGTTCCACCGGGGAGCTGTTTTTT.

J is TRBJ1-1 and V is TRBV6-8; D remains unclear. The V gene lost 0 bases and the J gene lost 3 bases, with 11 bases spanning the gap. CDR1 and CDR2 from the germline V gene are MNHGY and SAAAGT. The CDR3 spans 15 residues. This CDR3 is CASSYSWRVYTEAFF. The CDR3 DNA sequence: TGTGCCAGCAGTTACTCGTGGAGAGTGTACACTGAAGCTTTCTTT.

The rearrangement uses TRBV19 and TRBJ1-2; D not resolved. V was cut by 3 bases and J by 9 bases, with 17 bases left in between. The CDR3 is made up of 14 amino acids. Germline CDR1 and CDR2: LNHDA and SQIVND (reference sequence). The CDR3 DNA reads as TGTGCCAGTAGTATCCCTTCGGATTACCGCAGCTACACCTTC. This sequence encodes CASSIPSDYRSYTF.

This clone was recorded a few times. The chain has TRBV6-8 and TRBJ2-7; perhaps TRBD1 as D (6 bases). V was pared by 10 bases and J by 6 bases, with 16 bases between. Germline lookup yields CDR1 MNHGY and CDR2 SAAAGT. This CDR3 has 12 amino acids. The CDR3 here is CAISGQKAEQYF. The CDR3 DNA sequence: TGTGCCATCAGCGGACAGAAGGCCGAGCAGTACTTC.

This clone was counted only a few times. V usage is TRBV30 and J usage is TRBJ2-5; 10 bases agree with TRBD1. CDR1 and CDR2 from the germline V gene are GTSNPN and SVGIG (reference sequence). The CDR3 covers 14 residues. V lost 3 bases, J lost 5 bases, and 6 bases stayed unmatched. The CDR3 loop is CAWRQTGGGETQYF. CDR3 bases: TGTGCCTGGAGGCAGACAGGGGGCGGGGAGACCCAGTACTTC. The full variable domain, its missing parts supplied by reference TRBV30 and TRBJ2-5, is SQTIHQWPATLVQPVGSPLSLECTVEGTSNPNLYWYRQAAGRGLQLLFYSVGIGQISSEVPQNLSASRPQDRQFILSSKKLLLSDSGFYLCAWRQTGGGETQYFGPGTRLLVL.

The chain carries TRBV25-1 and TRBJ1-1, with TRBD1 matching 9 bases. V trimming: 4 bases; J trimming: 7 bases; junction bases outside the gene matches: 10. Germline values: CDR1 MGHDK, CDR2 SYGVNS. This CDR3 is built from 15 residues. The CDR3 protein is CASSVSTGGEDEAFF. The DNA for the CDR3 is TGTGCCAGCAGTGTCTCGACAGGGGGGGAGGATGAAGCTTTCTTT.

This clone was recorded a few times. This rearrangement joins TRBV28 to TRBJ2-2; 8 bases are a match to TRBD2. Germline CDR1 is MDHEN and CDR2 is SYDVKM. This CDR3 is 14 amino acids long. J was trimmed by 5 bases and V by 8 bases; bases with no gene match: 7. The CDR3 sequence: CASEAGVGTGELFF. The CDR3, as DNA: TGTGCCAGCGAAGCGGGAGTGGGGACCGGGGAGCTGTTTTTT.

The chain is built from TRBV18 and TRBJ2-2; 9 positions agree with TRBD1. The length of the CDR3 is 16 residues. J lost 5 bases, V lost 4 bases, and 8 bases had no gene match. Germline CDR1 KGHSH, CDR2 LQKENI. The CDR3 bases are TGTGCCAGCTCACGGCCGGGACAGGGTCTAACCGGGGAGCTGTTTTTT. Amino acids: CASSRPGQGLTGELFF.

The chain uses TRBV19 and TRBJ1-4; maybe TRBD1 (6 bases). This CDR3 contains 15 residues. With 5 bases removed from V and 8 bases from J, the gap between germline ends came to 18 bases. Germline loops: CDR1 LNHDA, CDR2 SQIVND (reference sequence). The CDR3 coding sequence is TGTGCCAGTAGTCGACAGGTTTCTGGAGGAGAAAAACTGTTTTTT. This encodes CASSRQVSGGEKLFF.

The chain is built from TRBV28 and TRBJ1-1; no clear D. This CDR3 is built from 13 residues. V gave up 8 bases and J gave up 2 bases, with 12 bases separating them. The germline V gene encodes CDR1 MDHEN and CDR2 SYDVKM. The CDR3 nucleotides read TGTGCCAGCGCTAGACGGTTAAACACTGAAGCTTTCTTT. This codes for CASARRLNTEAFF.

This clone is medium-sized within its sample. This chain connects TRBV4-1 to TRBJ1-1; 11 positions agree with TRBD1. The ends lost 3 bases at V and 4 bases at J; junction bases unmatched: 13. Germline lookup yields CDR1 MGHRA and CDR2 YSYEKL. The CDR3 extends over 18 amino acids. The CDR3 here is CASSHLAGQGAGGTEAFF. The DNA of the CDR3 is TGCGCCAGCAGCCATCTCGCCGGACAGGGGGCTGGCGGCACTGAAGCTTTCTTT.

This clone was detected only a few times. One end of the junction is discordant with germline, which a read error may explain. This sequence joins TRBV6-8 and TRBJ2-1; 7 positions agree with TRBD2. Germline V gene sequence: CDR1 MNHGY, CDR2 SAAAGT. This CDR3 is built from 16 residues. DNA for the CDR3: TGTGCCAGCAGTGACTCAGGACTAGAGGGACCCAATGAGCAGTTCTTC. This gives the protein CASSDSGLEGPNEQFF.

This clone was detected only once. The V gene is TRBV30, the J gene TRBJ1-1, with D uncertain. Germline V CDR1 and CDR2: GTSNPN, SVGIG (reference sequence). V lost 0 bases, J lost 2 bases, and 7 bases lay in between. This CDR3 is built from 13 residues. The CDR3, as DNA: TGTGCCTGGAGTGTTGGGGATAACACTGAAGCTTTCTTT. Its translation: CAWSVGDNTEAFF. Full variable domain (outside the CDR3, taken from reference TRBV30 and TRBJ1-1): SQTIHQWPATLVQPVGSPLSLECTVEGTSNPNLYWYRQAAGRGLQLLFYSVGIGQISSEVPQNLSASRPQDRQFILSSKKLLLSDSGFYLCAWSVGDNTEAFFGQGTRLTVV.

The V gene is TRBV5-1, the J gene TRBJ2-7; D possibly matches TRBD1 or TRBD2 (5 bases each). Trimming removed 3 bases from V and 0 bases from J, with 13 bases in between. From germline, CDR1 is SGHRS and CDR2 YFSETQ. The CDR3 runs to 15 residues. The CDR3 loop is CASSWGGTLSYEQYF. The DNA for the CDR3 is TGCGCCAGCAGCTGGGGTGGGACGCTCTCCTACGAGCAGTACTTC.

This clone was counted between two and nine times. This chain connects TRBV19 to TRBJ2-1; possible D gene TRBD2, 6 bases. The CDR3 covers 15 residues. CDR1 and CDR2 from the germline V gene are LNHDA and SQIVND (reference sequence). V dropped 6 bases and J dropped 8 bases, with 20 bases sitting between them. The CDR3 spells CASSTAEGLRDEQFF. CDR3 bases: TGTGCCAGTAGCACTGCGGAGGGGCTGAGGGATGAGCAGTTCTTC.

The CDR3 is CASSPFFSGEGETQYF. The CDR3 DNA reads TGTGCCAGCTCACCATTCTTCTCGGGAGAAGGAGAGACCCAGTACTTC. This sequence joins TRBV18 and TRBJ2-5; TRBD2 might be the D (6 bases). Germline lookup yields CDR1 KGHSH and CDR2 LQKENI. This CDR3 is 16 amino acids long. Trimming stripped 2 bases from V and 4 bases from J, with 17 bases between.

This clone is medium-sized (0.01 to 0.1%) by share. The gene calls are TRBV6-8 and TRBJ2-3, with 7 bases matching TRBD1. The CDR3 runs 14 residues. V shed 5 bases and J 2 bases; nucleotides not matched to a gene: 4. CDR1 is MNHGY and CDR2 is SAAAGT in the germline V gene. This CDR3 is CASSRTGITDTQYF. CDR3 sequence (DNA): TGTGCCAGCAGTCGGACAGGAATCACAGATACGCAGTATTTT.

The CDR3 coding sequence is TGTGCCAGCAGTGCCCTGGGCAGGGAACCCACAGCAGATACGCAGTATTTT. Its protein is CASSALGREPTADTQYF. The J gene is TRBJ2-3, the V gene TRBV2; D is possibly TRBD1 (5 bases). Germline values: CDR1 SNHLY, CDR2 FYNNEI. V gave up 4 bases and J gave up 4 bases, with 21 bases separating them. The CDR3 is 17 amino acids.

This chain links TRBV18 with TRBJ1-3, with unresolved D. The CDR3 covers 12 residues. Germline CDR1 and CDR2: KGHSH and LQKENI. Deletions cut 6 bases from V and 4 bases from J, with 7 bases between. CDR3 sequence: CASSGSGNTIYF. CDR3 sequence (DNA): TGTGCCAGCTCCGGGTCGGGAAACACCATATATTTT.

The rearrangement links TRBV28 to TRBJ2-1; D is undetermined. The CDR3 sequence is 13 residues long. Germline loops: CDR1 MDHEN, CDR2 SYDVKM. Trimming cost V 4 bases and J 12 bases, with 16 bases left between them. This chain's CDR3 is CASSSPPFVRQFF. The CDR3 DNA reads as TGTGCCAGCAGTTCCCCTCCTTTCGTCAGGCAGTTCTTC.